A single sample is the source of the 16 T cell receptor beta chains below, sequenced in a study of beta chain features in type 1 diabetes. Study-level points and caveats: Moderately but significantly shorter TCRB CDR3s were found in Type 1 diabetes patients in all four CD4+ subsets.

The authors reverse transcribed all of the isolated RNA, so sequencing captured expressed TCRB transcripts. Only in-frame clones appear in the TCRdb table, and some are missing; sequencing was by immunoSEQ multiplex PCR. The table includes roughly 730,000 clones, 13% detected once. The antigens of these receptors remain unknown. Material for sequencing was naive CD4+ T cells from blood. The source of these receptors is a man aged 18 to 35 with type 1 diabetes.

The V call is TRBV14, the J call TRBJ1-6; weak D call: TRBD1 (5 bases). V lost 0 bases and J 6 bases, leaving 6 bases between the germline ends. Germline assignment: CDR1 SGHDN and CDR2 FVKESK. The CDR3 covers 14 residues. In DNA, the CDR3 is TGTGCCAGCAGCCAAGAGACAGCTAATTCACCCCTCCACTTT. This sequence encodes CASSQETANSPLHF.

This clone showed up just a few times. The chain recombines TRBV19 with TRBJ2-7; D remains ambiguous. This CDR3 has 14 residues. Germline CDR1 reads LNHDA; CDR2 reads SQIVND (reference sequence). V lost 3 bases and J lost 6, with 15 bases in between. The CDR3: CASSIGTKKAEQYF. The DNA of the CDR3 is TGTGCCAGTAGTATCGGAACAAAAAAGGCCGAGCAGTACTTC. The variable domain in full, completed from reference TRBV19 and TRBJ2-7, reads DGGITQSPKYLFRKEGQNVTLSCEQNLNHDAMYWYRQDPGQGLRLIYYSQIVNDFQKGDIAEGYSVSREKKESFPLTVTSAQKNPTAFYLCASSIGTKKAEQYFGPGTRLTVT.

The chain is built from TRBV4-1 and TRBJ1-2; the D is unclear. The CDR3 length is 15 residues. Germline CDR1 and CDR2: MGHRA and YSYEKL. The V and J ends lost 0 bases and 2 bases respectively, with 10 bases between them. This CDR3 reads CASSQDSIGNYGYTF. The CDR3 DNA is TGCGCCAGCAGCCAAGATTCCATTGGGAACTATGGCTACACCTTC.

This clone was counted only a few times. The J gene is TRBJ2-7, the V gene TRBV28; 8 nucleotides agree with TRBD1. Trimming took 3 bases from V and 5 from J; bases not matched to a gene: 9. In germline, CDR1 is MDHEN, CDR2 SYDVKM. The CDR3 has 15 amino acids. In DNA form, the CDR3 reads TGTGCCAGCAGTTTTCAGCAGGGGGCGGTGGACGAGCAGTACTTC. Translated, it gives CASSFQQGAVDEQYF.

The table lists this clone with a few counts. CDR3 in DNA: TGTGCCAGCTCACCTGGGACACTCCAAGAGACCCAGTACTTC. Encoded protein: CASSPGTLQETQYF. This chain connects TRBV18 to TRBJ2-5, with D perhaps matching TRBD1 (6 bases). Looked up from germline, CDR1 is KGHSH and CDR2 is LQKENI. The CDR3 has 14 residues. Trimming removed 3 bases from V and 1 base from J, with 9 bases in between.

The chain combines TRBV9 with TRBJ2-7; 11 nucleotides align to TRBD1. The V segment lost 4 bases and the J segment 3 bases; nucleotides outside the gene matches: 6. There are 15 residues in the CDR3. CDR1 and CDR2 from the germline V gene are SGDLS and YYNGEE. CDR3 region: CASSFGQGAGYEQYF. CDR3 coding DNA: TGTGCCAGCAGCTTCGGACAGGGGGCGGGCTACGAGCAGTACTTC.

This clone was seen only a few times. The chain carries TRBV4-1 and TRBJ2-7; 8 bases are shared with TRBD2. V trimming: 3 bases; J trimming: 5 bases; junction bases outside the gene matches: 9. The germline V gene encodes CDR1 MGHRA and CDR2 YSYEKL. The CDR3 extends over 15 amino acids. The CDR3 loop is CASSHLSGERHEQYF. Written as DNA, the CDR3 is TGCGCCAGCAGCCACCTTAGCGGGGAAAGGCACGAGCAGTACTTC.

With respect to this clone: Other DNA variants within this sample encode the same CDR3. The V call is TRBV7-2, the J call TRBJ1-5, with 7 bases lining up with TRBD1. The CDR3 sequence is 17 residues long. Looked up from germline, CDR1 is SGHTA and CDR2 is FQGNSA. V gave up 1 base and J gave up 0 bases; unmatched junction bases: 6. In nucleotides, the CDR3 is TGTGCCAGCAGCTTAGTGTCAGGGGGTTATAGCAATCAGCCCCAGCATTTT. This encodes CASSLVSGGYSNQPQHF.

The V and J genes are TRBV9 and TRBJ1-2; tentative D call: TRBD1 (6 bases). V was pared by 0 bases and J by 3 bases, with 12 bases between. Germline lookup yields CDR1 SGDLS and CDR2 YYNGEE. CDR3 length: 15 residues. The CDR3 nucleotides read TGTGCCAGCAGCGTAGAAGGACAGACGTACTATGGCTACACCTTC. It translates to CASSVEGQTYYGYTF.

This clone turned up a few times. The chain recombines TRBV6-5 with TRBJ2-7; the D call may be TRBD1 or TRBD2 (5 bases each). Germline assignment: CDR1 MNHEY and CDR2 SVGAGI. There are 15 residues in the CDR3. V dropped 5 bases and J dropped 4 bases, with 18 bases sitting between them. As DNA, the CDR3 is TGTGCCAGCAGTGCCGGGTCGGCAGGGACGTACGAGCAGTACTTC. Translated, it gives CASSAGSAGTYEQYF.

The rearrangement uses TRBV6-5 and TRBJ1-2; 7 bases fit TRBD1. Germline CDR1 MNHEY, CDR2 SVGAGI. The CDR3 length is 14 residues. J was trimmed by 2 bases and V by 5 bases; bases with no gene match: 5. The DNA of the CDR3 is TGTGCCAGCAGTACTCCGGGACAGAACTATGGCTACACCTTC. It encodes CASSTPGQNYGYTF.

This clone was counted between two and nine times. V usage is TRBV30 and J usage is TRBJ1-2; possible D gene TRBD1, 5 bases. Germline V CDR1 and CDR2: GTSNPN, SVGIG (reference sequence). CDR3 length equals 16 residues. V lost 2 bases to trimming and J lost 5 bases, with 21 bases between them. This chain's CDR3 is CAWSTLQARVGYGYTF. DNA of the CDR3: TGTGCCTGGAGTACGTTACAGGCTCGGGTTGGATATGGCTACACCTTC.

The chain couples TRBV5-5 to TRBJ2-7; unclear D gene. CDR1 is SGHKS, CDR2 YYEKEE, per germline (reference sequence). The length of the CDR3 is 15 residues. V was pared by 6 bases and J by 6 bases, with 22 bases between. The CDR3 protein is CASTRSPWVLREQYF. Here the CDR3 DNA reads TGTGCCAGCACCAGGTCCCCGTGGGTTCTACGCGAGCAGTACTTC. Together with reference TRBV5-5 and TRBJ2-7, the CDR3 gives the full variable domain: DAGVTQSPTHLIKTRGQQVTLRCSPISGHKSVSWYQQVLGQGPQFIFQYYEKEERGRGNFPDRFSARQFPNYSSELNVNALLLGDSALYLCASTRSPWVLREQYFGPGTRLTVT.

This chain links TRBV7-9 with TRBJ1-2; no reliable D call. Germline V CDR1 and CDR2: SEHNR, FQNEAQ (reference sequence). The CDR3 has 8 amino acids. The ends were cut back, 8 bases at V and 12 bases at J, with 7 bases in the middle. The CDR3 loop is CASSANTF. The DNA for the CDR3 is TGTGCCAGCTCGGCGAACACCTTC.

The chain recombines TRBV7-8 with TRBJ1-6, with D unclear. Germline CDR1 SGHVS, CDR2 FQNEAQ. V was clipped by 3 bases and J by 9 bases, with 15 bases between them. The CDR3 covers 15 residues. The chain's CDR3 is CASSFYRESSSPLHF. The DNA for the CDR3 is TGTGCCAGCAGCTTTTATAGGGAATCCAGTTCACCCCTCCACTTT.

This chain links TRBV7-2 with TRBJ1-1; D is unclear. The CDR3 contains 15 residues. Germline CDR1 is SGHTA and CDR2 is FQGNSA. Trimming cost V 2 bases and J 9 bases, with 19 bases left between them. The CDR3 region is CASSLTQFSRGQAFF. CDR3 DNA: TGTGCCAGCAGCTTAACCCAATTTTCTCGCGGCCAAGCTTTCTTT.